This entry features one T cell receptor (beta chain) sequence. This sample was taken from a study of OX40 agonist ivuxolimab in advanced cancers. Libraries were prepared by immunoSEQ multiplex PCR; TCRdb keeps only in-frame clonotypes and omits some of them. The table records about 70,000 clones, 65% to 85% of them present only once. Germline trimming cut 0 bases from V and 4 bases from J; bases unmatched to any gene: 11. This CDR3 comprises 16 residues. In germline, CDR1 is GTSNPN, CDR2 SVGIG (reference sequence). The rearrangement joins TRBV30 to TRBJ1-1, with 7 bases matching TRBD1. The TCR originated in an adult with an advanced solid tumor such as melanoma, head and neck, liver or kidney cancer. This material consisted of CD4+ or CD8+ T cells sorted from blood, taken in a trial of the OX40 agonist ivuxolimab. CDR3 coding DNA: TGTGCCTGGAGTGTACCAACAGGGGAAGAGGGCACTGAAGCTTTCTTT. Translation gives CAWSVPTGEEGTEAFF.